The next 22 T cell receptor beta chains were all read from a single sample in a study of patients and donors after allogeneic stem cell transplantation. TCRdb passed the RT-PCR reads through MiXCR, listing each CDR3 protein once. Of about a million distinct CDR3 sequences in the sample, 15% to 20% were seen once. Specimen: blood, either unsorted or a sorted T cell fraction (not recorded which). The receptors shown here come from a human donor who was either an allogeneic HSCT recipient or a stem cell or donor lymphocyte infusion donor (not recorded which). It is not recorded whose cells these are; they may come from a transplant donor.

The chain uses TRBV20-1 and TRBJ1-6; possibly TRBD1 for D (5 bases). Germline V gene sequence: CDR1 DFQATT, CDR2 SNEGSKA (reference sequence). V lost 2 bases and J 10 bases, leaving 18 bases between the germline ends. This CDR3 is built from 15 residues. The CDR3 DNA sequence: TGCAGTGCTAGAATAGGGATCCCCGAGGGGTCACCCCTCCACTTT. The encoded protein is CSARIGIPEGSPLHF.

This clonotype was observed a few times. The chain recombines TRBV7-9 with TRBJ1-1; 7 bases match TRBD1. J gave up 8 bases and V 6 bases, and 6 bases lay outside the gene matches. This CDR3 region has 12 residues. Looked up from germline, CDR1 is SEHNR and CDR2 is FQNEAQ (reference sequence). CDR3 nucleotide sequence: TGTGCCAGCAGTCGAAAGGGACAGGAAGCTTTCTTT. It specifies CASSRKGQEAFF.

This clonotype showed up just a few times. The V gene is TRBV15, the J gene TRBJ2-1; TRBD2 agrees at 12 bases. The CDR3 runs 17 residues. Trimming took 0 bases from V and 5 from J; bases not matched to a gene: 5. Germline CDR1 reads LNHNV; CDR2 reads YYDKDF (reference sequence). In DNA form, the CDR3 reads TGTGCCACCAGCAGAGAGCCTAGCGGGGGGGTCCACAATGAGCAGTTCTTC. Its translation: CATSREPSGGVHNEQFF.

The CDR3 DNA follows: TGTGCCAGCAGCCAGTCCCGGGACTCCCAGTATTTT. Translating it yields CASSQSRDSQYF. The gene calls are TRBV4-2 and TRBJ2-3, with TRBD2 as a possible D gene (6 bases). Trimming took off 3 bases at V and 12 bases at J, with 13 bases between the two ends. The germline gives CDR1 LGHNA, CDR2 YNFKEQ. This CDR3 region has 12 residues.

CDR3 sequence reads: CSARDPAPSTDTQYF. CDR3 in DNA: TGCAGTGCTAGAGATCCGGCCCCCAGCACAGATACGCAGTATTTT. The chain couples TRBV20-1 to TRBJ2-3; no definite D call. This CDR3 region has 15 residues. V dropped 0 bases and J dropped 0 bases, with 10 bases sitting between them. Germline-derived CDR1 and CDR2 are DFQATT and SNEGSKA (reference sequence).

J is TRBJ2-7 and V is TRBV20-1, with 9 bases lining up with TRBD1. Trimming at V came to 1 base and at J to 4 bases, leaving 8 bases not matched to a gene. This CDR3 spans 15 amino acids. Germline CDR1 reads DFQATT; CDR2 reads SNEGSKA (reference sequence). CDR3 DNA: TGCAGTGCTAGAGTTCGGCGGGGACAGGGATACGAGCAGTACTTC. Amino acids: CSARVRRGQGYEQYF.

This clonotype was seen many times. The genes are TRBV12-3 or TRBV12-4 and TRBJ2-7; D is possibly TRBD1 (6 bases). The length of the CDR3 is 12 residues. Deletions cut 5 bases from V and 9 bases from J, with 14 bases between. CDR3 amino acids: CASSNRVGGQYF. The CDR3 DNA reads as TGTGCCAGCAGTAACAGGGTTGGCGGGCAGTACTTC.

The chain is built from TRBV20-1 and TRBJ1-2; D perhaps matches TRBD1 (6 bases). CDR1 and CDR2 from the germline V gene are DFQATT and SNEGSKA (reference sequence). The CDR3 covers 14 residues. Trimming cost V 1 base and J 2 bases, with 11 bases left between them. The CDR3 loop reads CSARGQEGNYGYTF. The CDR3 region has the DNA TGCAGTGCTAGAGGACAGGAGGGAAACTATGGCTACACCTTC.

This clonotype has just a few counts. CDR3 in DNA: TGCAGTGCTAGAGGGGACAGTCCCAATGAGCAGTTCTTC. Residues: CSARGDSPNEQFF. The rearrangement joins TRBV20-1 to TRBJ2-1, with 7 bases lining up with TRBD1. The CDR3 loop spans 13 amino acids. Unmatched junction bases numbered 3, after V lost 1 base and J lost 6 bases. Germline assignment: CDR1 DFQATT and CDR2 SNEGSKA (reference sequence).

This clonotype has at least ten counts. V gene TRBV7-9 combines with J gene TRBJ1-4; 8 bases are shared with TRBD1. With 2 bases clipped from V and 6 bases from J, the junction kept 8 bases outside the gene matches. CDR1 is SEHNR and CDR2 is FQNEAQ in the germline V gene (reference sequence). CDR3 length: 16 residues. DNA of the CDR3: TGTGCCAGCAGCTTACCTCGGACAGGGCAGGATGAAAAACTGTTTTTT. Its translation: CASSLPRTGQDEKLFF.

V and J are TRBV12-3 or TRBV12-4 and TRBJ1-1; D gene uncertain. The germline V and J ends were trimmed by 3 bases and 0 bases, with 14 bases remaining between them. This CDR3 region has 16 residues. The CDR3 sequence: CASSFRSGPLNTEAFF. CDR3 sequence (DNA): TGTGCCAGCAGTTTTAGGTCAGGACCCCTGAACACTGAAGCTTTCTTT.

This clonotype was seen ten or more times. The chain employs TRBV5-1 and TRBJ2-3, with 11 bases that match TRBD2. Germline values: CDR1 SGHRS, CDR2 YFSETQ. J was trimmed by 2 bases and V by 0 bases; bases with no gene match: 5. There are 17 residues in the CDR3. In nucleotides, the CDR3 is TGCGCCAGCAGCTTGGAAGGGACTAGCGGATTCACAGATACGCAGTATTTT. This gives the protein CASSLEGTSGFTDTQYF.

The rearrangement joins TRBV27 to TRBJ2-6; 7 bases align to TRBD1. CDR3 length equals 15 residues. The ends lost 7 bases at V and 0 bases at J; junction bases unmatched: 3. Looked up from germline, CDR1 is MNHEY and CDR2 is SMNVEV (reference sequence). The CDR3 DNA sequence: TGTGCCAGCACCAGGGGGAGCTCTGGGGCCAACGTCCTGACTTTC. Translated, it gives CASTRGSSGANVLTF.

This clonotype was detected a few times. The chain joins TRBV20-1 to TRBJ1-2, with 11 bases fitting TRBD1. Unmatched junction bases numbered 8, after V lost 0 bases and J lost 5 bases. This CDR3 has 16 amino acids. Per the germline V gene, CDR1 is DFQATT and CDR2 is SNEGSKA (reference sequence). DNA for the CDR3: TGCAGTGCTAGAGATCGGGACAGGGGGAGCTATTATGGCTACACCTTC. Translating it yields CSARDRDRGSYYGYTF.

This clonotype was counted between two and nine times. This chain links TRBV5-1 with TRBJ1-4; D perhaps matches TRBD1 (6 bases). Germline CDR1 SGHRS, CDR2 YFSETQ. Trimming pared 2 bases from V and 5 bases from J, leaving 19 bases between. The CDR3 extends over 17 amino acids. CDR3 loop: CASSFLRKGQRNEKLFF. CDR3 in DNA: TGCGCCAGCAGCTTTTTAAGAAAAGGACAGCGAAATGAAAAACTGTTTTTT.

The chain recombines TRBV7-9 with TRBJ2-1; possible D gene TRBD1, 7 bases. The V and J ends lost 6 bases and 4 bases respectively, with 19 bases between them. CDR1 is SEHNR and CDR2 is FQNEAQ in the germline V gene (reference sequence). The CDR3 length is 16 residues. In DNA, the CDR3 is TGTGCCAGCAGGCCTCAGGGGGGCCAACTTTACAATGAGCAGTTCTTC. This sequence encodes CASRPQGGQLYNEQFF.

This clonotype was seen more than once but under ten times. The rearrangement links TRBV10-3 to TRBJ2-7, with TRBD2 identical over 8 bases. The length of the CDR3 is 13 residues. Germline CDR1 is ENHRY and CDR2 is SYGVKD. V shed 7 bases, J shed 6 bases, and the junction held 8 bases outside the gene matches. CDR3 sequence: CAIMGTSGSEQYF. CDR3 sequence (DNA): TGTGCCATCATGGGGACTAGTGGATCCGAGCAGTACTTC.

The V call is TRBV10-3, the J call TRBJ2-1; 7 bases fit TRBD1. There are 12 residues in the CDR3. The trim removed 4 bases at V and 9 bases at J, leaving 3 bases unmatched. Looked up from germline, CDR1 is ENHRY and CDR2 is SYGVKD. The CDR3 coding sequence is TGTGCCATCAGTGGAACAGGGGTTGAGCAGTTCTTC. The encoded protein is CAISGTGVEQFF.

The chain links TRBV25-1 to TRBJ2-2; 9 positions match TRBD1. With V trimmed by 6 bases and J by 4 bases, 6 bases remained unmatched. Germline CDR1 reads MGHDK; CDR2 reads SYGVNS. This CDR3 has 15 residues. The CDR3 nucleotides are TGTGCCAGCAGGAAGGACAGGGGAACCACCGGGGAGCTGTTTTTT. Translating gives CASRKDRGTTGELFF. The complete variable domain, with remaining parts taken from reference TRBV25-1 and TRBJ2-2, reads EADIYQTPRYLVIGTGKKITLECSQTMGHDKMYWYQQDPGMELHLIHYSYGVNSTEKGDLSSESTVSRIRTEHFPLTLESARPSHTSQYLCASRKDRGTTGELFFGEGSRLTVL.

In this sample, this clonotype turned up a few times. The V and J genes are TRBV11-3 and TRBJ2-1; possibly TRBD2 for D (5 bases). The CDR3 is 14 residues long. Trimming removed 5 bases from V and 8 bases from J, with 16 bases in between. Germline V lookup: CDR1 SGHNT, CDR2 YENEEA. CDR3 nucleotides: TGTGCCAGCAGCAATCGACGGGATAGGGATGAGCAGTTCTTC. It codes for CASSNRRDRDEQFF.

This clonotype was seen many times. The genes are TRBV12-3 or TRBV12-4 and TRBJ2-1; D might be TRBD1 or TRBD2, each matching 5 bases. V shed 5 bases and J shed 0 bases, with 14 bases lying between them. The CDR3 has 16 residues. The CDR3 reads CASSPIAGTSYNEQFF. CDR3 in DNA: TGTGCCAGCAGTCCAATAGCCGGGACCTCCTACAATGAGCAGTTCTTC.

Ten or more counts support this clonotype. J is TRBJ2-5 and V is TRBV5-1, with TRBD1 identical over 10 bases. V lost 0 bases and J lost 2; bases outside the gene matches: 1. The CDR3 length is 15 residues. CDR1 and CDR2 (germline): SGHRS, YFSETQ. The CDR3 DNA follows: TGCGCCAGCAGCTTGGCGGGACAGGGGCAAGAGACCCAGTACTTC. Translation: CASSLAGQGQETQYF.